Listed below are T cell receptor beta chains from one sample, sequenced in a study of blood T cell repertoires in COVID-19. TCRdb's copy holds only in-frame clones and misses some; the assay was immunoSEQ multiplex PCR. The sample has 70,000 or so clones, approximately 84% seen once. Input material: peripheral blood. These receptors were collected from a man aged 65-85 years with active or convalescent COVID-19. The CDR3 runs from the conserved cysteine through the conserved F or W. A D gene is named only where the DNA matches it firmly. Rows may omit the clone size; those that give it use once, few, many or a size class.

j_call d_call v_call clone_size cdr3_aa cdr3_nt
TRBJ2-1 TRBD2 TRBV2 . CASSALAGAYNEQFF TGTGCCAGCAGTGCTCTAGCGGGAGCCTACAATGAGCAGTTCTTC
TRBJ2-5 TRBD1 TRBV28 . CASSLGQGQYQETQYF TGTGCCAGCAGTTTAGGACAGGGACAGTACCAAGAGACCCAGTACTTC
TRBJ1-2 . TRBV1 once CTSSRDRPRDNYGYTF TGCACCAGCAGCCGGGACAGGCCAAGGGATAACTATGGCTACACCTTC
TRBJ1-3 . TRBV5-4 . CASQRDKTKNTIYF TGTGCCAGTCAGAGGGACAAGACCAAAAACACCATATATTTT
TRBJ1-6 . TRBV7-8 once CASSPMWGGNSPLHF TGTGCCAGCAGCCCCATGTGGGGGGGGAATTCACCCCTCCACTTT
TRBJ2-5 . TRBV7-2 once CASSLSGASETQYF TGTGCCAGCAGCCTTTCAGGTGCGTCGGAGACCCAGTACTTC
TRBJ1-2 TRBD1 TRBV25-1 few CASSDVSGGGYTF TGTGCCAGCAGTGATGTGTCAGGGGGTGGCTACACCTTC
TRBJ2-5 . TRBV30 . CAWTLLGNTETQYF TGTGCCTGGACATTACTAGGGAATACGGAGACCCAGTACTTC
TRBJ2-2 TRBD1 TRBV7-2 . CASTLDRGRSTGELFF TGTGCCAGCACCCTGGACAGGGGGCGAAGCACCGGGGAGCTGTTTTTT
TRBJ2-5 . TRBV7-9 few CASSSSRGSETQYF TGTGCCAGCAGTTCAAGCAGGGGTTCAGAGACCCAGTACTTC
TRBJ1-5 . TRBV2 . CASRRSRQPQHF TGTGCCAGCCGGAGGAGCCGCCAGCCCCAGCATTTT
TRBJ2-6 . TRBV7-9 . CASSYGQPGANVLTF TGTGCCAGCAGCTACGGACAGCCTGGGGCCAACGTCCTGACTTTC
TRBJ1-5 . TRBV4-3 . CASSQDAGINQPQHF TGCGCCAGCAGCCAAGATGCAGGGATCAATCAGCCCCAGCATTTT
TRBJ1-6 . TRBV5-1 . CASSLQMDINSPLHF TGCGCCAGCAGCTTACAAATGGACATAAATTCACCCCTCCACTTT
TRBJ2-5 TRBD2 TRBV19 . CATAPRLAGIRVQETQYF TGTGCCACGGCCCCAAGACTAGCGGGAATCCGAGTCCAAGAGACCCAGTACTTC
TRBJ2-5 . TRBV18 . CASSPPGGGQETQYF TGTGCCAGCTCACCACCTGGCGGAGGCCAAGAGACCCAGTACTTC
TRBJ2-7 TRBD1 TRBV6-6 . CASSRHPGQGTGEQYF TGTGCCAGCAGTCGTCATCCGGGACAGGGCACAGGCGAGCAGTACTTC
TRBJ1-6 . TRBV28 . CASSPSGNSPLHF TGTGCCAGCAGTCCCTCAGGGAATTCACCCCTCCACTTT
TRBJ1-2 TRBD1 TRBV28 . CASSPFPGQGNYGYTF TGTGCCAGCAGTCCCTTCCCGGGACAGGGTAACTATGGCTACACCTTC
TRBJ2-2 TRBD1 TRBV6-4 . CASSGQGNTGELFF TGTGCCAGCAGCGGACAGGGGAACACCGGGGAGCTGTTTTTT
TRBJ2-5 . TRBV24-1 once CATGVEGRETQYF TGTGCCACCGGGGTGGAGGGGAGAGAGACCCAGTACTTC
TRBJ1-5 . TRBV28 . CASTLDSSQTQHF TGTGCCAGCACCTTGGACAGCTCCCAAACCCAGCATTTT
TRBJ1-5 . TRBV4-1 . CASSQDRSVSNQPQHF TGCGCCAGCAGCCAAGATCGCAGCGTTAGCAATCAGCCCCAGCATTTT
TRBJ1-6 TRBD1 TRBV10-3 . CAISEHGTGSSPLHF TGTGCCATCAGTGAGCATGGGACAGGGTCGTCACCCCTCCACTTT
TRBJ2-5 . TRBV4-2 . CASSQALGAQETQYF TGTGCCAGCAGCCAAGCCCTTGGGGCTCAAGAGACCCAGTACTTC
TRBJ2-2 TRBD2 TRBV19 . CASGGFPKAGGRRTGELFF TGTGCCAGCGGGGGTTTCCCCAAGGCGGGCGGGAGGCGGACCGGGGAGCTGTTTTTT
TRBJ2-1 . TRBV3-1/TRBV3-2 . CASSPTMSAGRYNEQFF TGTGCCAGCAGCCCCACTATGTCGGCAGGGAGGTACAATGAGCAGTTCTTC
TRBJ2-2 . TRBV7-9 . CASSSLPGGELFF TGTGCCAGCAGCTCTCTTCCCGGGGGGGAGCTGTTTTTT
TRBJ2-5 . TRBV6-2/TRBV6-3 . CASSYRGPGETQYF TGTGCCAGCAGTTACCGAGGGCCGGGGGAGACCCAGTACTTC
TRBJ2-1 . TRBV6-5 . CASGGTDYNEQFF TGTGCCAGCGGGGGCACCGACTACAATGAGCAGTTCTTC
TRBJ1-4 . TRBV6-1 . CASSEGVGTRSEKLFF TGTGCCAGCAGTGAAGGGGTCGGGACAAGGAGTGAAAAACTGTTTTTT
TRBJ2-1 TRBD2 TRBV6-5 . CASNWAIGRGEQFF TGTGCCAGCAACTGGGCTATAGGGAGGGGTGAGCAGTTCTTC
TRBJ2-2 TRBD2 TRBV6-4 . CASSATGTNGELFF TGTGCCAGCAGCGCGACCGGGACTAACGGGGAGCTGTTTTTT
TRBJ2-1 . TRBV5-1 . CASSFQGNEQFF TGCGCCAGCAGCTTTCAGGGGAATGAGCAGTTCTTC
TRBJ1-1 . TRBV29-1 . CSALRVGTEAFF TGCAGCGCACTCAGGGTGGGCACTGAAGCTTTCTTT
TRBJ2-7 TRBD1 TRBV6-6 . CASRTGVGPYEQYF TGTGCCAGCAGGACAGGGGTAGGTCCCTACGAGCAGTACTTC
TRBJ1-3 . TRBV27 . CASSSTDSGNTIYF TGTGCCAGCAGTTCGACAGACTCTGGAAACACCATATATTTT
TRBJ2-7 TRBD1 TRBV24-1 . CATSDSGQGGYEQYF TGTGCCACCAGTGATTCAGGACAGGGAGGCTACGAGCAGTACTTC
TRBJ1-2 . TRBV27 . CASSLEVGYGYTF TGTGCCAGCAGTTTAGAGGTTGGCTATGGCTACACCTTC
TRBJ2-1 . TRBV7-9 . CASSRGTSPPDEQFF TGTGCCAGCAGCCGCGGCACTAGCCCGCCTGACGAGCAGTTCTTC
TRBJ1-2 . TRBV5-1 . CASSGGQFGLLMRGYTF TGCGCCAGCAGCGGCGGACAGTTTGGGCTGTTAATGCGTGGCTACACCTTC
TRBJ1-5 . TRBV30 . CAWSNRDNQPQHF TGTGCCTGGAGTAACAGGGACAATCAGCCCCAGCATTTT
TRBJ2-5 TRBD2 TRBV5-1 . CASSDTSGRAFETQYF TGCGCCAGCAGCGACACTAGCGGGAGGGCCTTTGAGACCCAGTACTTC
TRBJ2-1 . TRBV3-1/TRBV3-2 . CASSQVLLAYNEQFF TGTGCCAGCAGCCAAGTTCTCCTCGCGTACAATGAGCAGTTCTTC
TRBJ2-2 TRBD1 TRBV10-1 . CASTGDREITGELFF TGCGCCAGCACCGGGGACAGGGAGATCACCGGGGAGCTGTTTTTT
TRBJ2-3 . TRBV9 . CASSVDYRESPDTQYF TGTGCCAGCAGCGTAGACTATAGGGAGTCCCCAGATACGCAGTATTTT
TRBJ1-2 . TRBV30 few CAWSADYGYTF TGTGCCTGGAGTGCGGACTATGGCTACACCTTC
TRBJ1-5 . TRBV18 . CASSPMNGAGDQPQHF TGTGCCAGCTCACCAATGAATGGGGCAGGGGATCAGCCCCAGCATTTT
TRBJ2-1 . TRBV30 . CAWTLGEVNGEQFF TGTGCCTGGACCCTGGGGGAGGTTAACGGTGAGCAGTTCTTC
TRBJ2-1 TRBD1 TRBV29-1 . CSVDRDRAHNEQFF TGCAGCGTCGACCGGGACAGGGCCCACAATGAGCAGTTCTTC
TRBJ2-3 TRBD2 TRBV28 . CASSFQSLAGDSDTQYF TGTGCCAGCAGTTTCCAATCTCTAGCGGGAGATTCAGATACGCAGTATTTT
TRBJ2-5 . TRBV5-1 . CASSFRPLRVGVRETQYF TGCGCCAGCAGCTTCAGACCACTCCGGGTTGGCGTACGAGAGACCCAGTACTTC
TRBJ2-1 TRBD2 TRBV9 . CASSVGLAGVGSSYNEQFF TGTGCCAGCAGCGTAGGTCTAGCGGGAGTGGGAAGCTCCTACAATGAGCAGTTCTTC
TRBJ2-7 . TRBV6-6 . CASSYGSSGTYEQYF TGTGCCAGCAGTTACGGTTCCAGCGGAACTTACGAGCAGTACTTC
TRBJ2-4 . TRBV21-1 . CASSKQASGSWEAKNIQYF TGTGCCAGCAGCAAACAGGCTAGCGGGAGTTGGGAAGCCAAAAACATTCAGTACTTC
TRBJ2-3 . TRBV5-6 few CASSSGGTDTQYF TGTGCCAGCAGCTCCGGGGGCACAGATACGCAGTATTTT
TRBJ1-1 . TRBV19 . CASSIDSLNTEAFF TGTGCCAGTAGTATCGACAGCCTGAACACTGAAGCTTTCTTT
TRBJ1-1 TRBD1 TRBV19 once CASITGGSEAFF TGTGCCAGTATTACAGGGGGATCCGAAGCTTTCTTT
TRBJ1-2 TRBD1 TRBV5-1 . CASSLPGTDYGYTF TGCGCCAGCAGCTTACCCGGGACAGATTATGGCTACACCTTC